This TCR beta chain was identified during a study of T-cell memory formation after mild COVID-19. General study findings and limits: Several responding clones turned up in pre-infection memory, indicating that cross-reactive memory may have taken part. Day 15 to 85 contracting clones showed balanced CD4/CD8; later expanders leaned CD4+.

As concerns this clonotype: Its antigen remains unidentified.

V dropped 5 bases and J dropped 2 bases, with 18 bases sitting between them. CDR1 and CDR2 (germline): MNHEY, SVGAGI. The CDR3 consists of 16 residues. From 5'RACE with constant-segment primers came TCR alpha and TCR beta cDNA libraries that carried sample barcodes and UMIs. TCRdb ran MiXCR on the 5' RACE reads and lists one entry per CDR3 protein. The sample includes about 500,000 distinct CDR3 sequences, 20% of them seen just once. The chain combines TRBV6-5 with TRBJ2-5; D tentatively fits TRBD1 or TRBD2 (7 bases each). Sequencing was carried out using PBMCs or a T cell subset sorted from them (not recorded which). The receptor comes from an adult woman who had mild COVID-19 (a few samples of this study predate the infection). Cell type and time point are not known. The CDR3 loop is CASSRQGGALQETQYF. CDR3 coding DNA: TGTGCCAGCAGTAGGCAGGGGGGGGCGTTACAAGAGACCCAGTACTTC.